The 19 T cell receptor beta chains reported below all come from one sample, sequenced in a study of Ad26.COV2.S vaccination and SARS-CoV-2 variants. Clones were sequenced by immunoSEQ multiplex PCR, and TCRdb holds only the in-frame ones, with some missing. The sample yields about 350,000 clones, roughly 84% seen once. Noted treatment: some 20 received Ad26.COV2.S at low or high dose, single or two shots; about five received placebo; per-sample allocation not given. Collection of samples fell on day 63 after the first vaccine or placebo injection. The sample in question was peripheral blood, obtained in a trial of Ad26.COV2.S vaccine versus placebo. Source of these receptors: a person aged 18-65 years who received the Ad26.COV2.S COVID-19 vaccine or a placebo.

This chain links TRBV9 with TRBJ2-6; D is ambiguous. The germline CDR1 and CDR2 sequences are SGDLS and YYNGEE. This CDR3 comprises 12 residues. V lost 7 bases, J lost 2 bases, and 4 bases lay in between. DNA of the CDR3: TGTGCCAGCGCCACTGGGGCCAACGTCCTGACTTTC. Its translation: CASATGANVLTF.

This chain uses TRBV14 with TRBJ2-5; 10 bases line up with TRBD1. CDR1 and CDR2 from the germline V gene are SGHDN and FVKESK. Unmatched junction bases numbered 7, after V lost 4 bases and J lost 5 bases. This CDR3 has 15 amino acids. In DNA, the CDR3 is TGTGCCAGCAGCCCACGACAGGGGGCTGGGGAGACCCAGTACTTC. It specifies CASSPRQGAGETQYF.

The CDR3 DNA reads TGTGCCAGCAGCGCGCTGGGTAGCCATGATCAGCCCCAGCATTTT. Its protein is CASSALGSHDQPQHF. The V gene is TRBV25-1, the J gene TRBJ1-5; no reliable D call. The germline V gene encodes CDR1 MGHDK and CDR2 SYGVNS. Trimming removed 6 bases at V and 5 bases at J, with 17 bases between. CDR3 length equals 15 residues.

J is TRBJ2-3 and V is TRBV15; 12 bases are shared with TRBD2. The CDR3 runs to 16 residues. Germline V CDR1 and CDR2: LNHNV, YYDKDF (reference sequence). Trimming removed 5 bases from V and 6 bases from J; junction bases left unmatched: 9. Here the CDR3 reads CATSSTSGRGYDTQYF. The DNA for the CDR3 is TGTGCCACCAGCTCGACTAGCGGGAGAGGATACGATACGCAGTATTTT.

V is TRBV24-1 and J is TRBJ2-1, with D unclear. The CDR3 spans 15 residues. V was clipped by 3 bases and J by 2 bases, with 10 bases between them. CDR1 KGHDR and CDR2 SFDVKD come from the germline V gene. CDR3 residues: CATSDPTGPYNEQFF. CDR3 DNA sequence: TGTGCCACCAGTGATCCCACGGGCCCCTACAATGAGCAGTTCTTC.

This sequence joins TRBV9 and TRBJ2-7; TRBD2 is a possible D gene (6 bases). V dropped 0 bases and J dropped 2 bases, with 12 bases sitting between them. The CDR3 runs to 15 residues. The germline CDR1 and CDR2 sequences are SGDLS and YYNGEE. CDR3 amino acids: CASSVEGGLPYEQYF. The CDR3 region has the DNA TGTGCCAGCAGCGTAGAGGGCGGACTACCCTACGAGCAGTACTTC.

This rearrangement joins TRBV6-6 to TRBJ2-7, with 7 bases that match TRBD1. The CDR3 spans 15 residues. Looked up from germline, CDR1 is MNHNY and CDR2 is SVGAGI (reference sequence). With 5 bases clipped from V and 3 bases from J, the junction kept 10 bases outside the gene matches. In nucleotides, the CDR3 is TGTGCCAGCAGTCGAGACCCCGGGACAGTCTACGAGCAGTACTTC. Translating it yields CASSRDPGTVYEQYF.

This clone was picked up one time. The chain uses TRBV18 and TRBJ2-7, with D tentatively TRBD2 (5 bases). CDR1 is KGHSH and CDR2 is LQKENI in the germline V gene. This CDR3 has 14 amino acids. V lost 2 bases and J 0 bases, leaving 8 bases between the germline ends. The DNA for the CDR3 is TGTGCCAGCTCACCAGACGGAGGCTCCTACGAGCAGTACTTC. Amino acid sequence: CASSPDGGSYEQYF.

In its sample, this clone was seen once. V is TRBV3-1 (or the pseudogene TRBV3-2) and J is TRBJ2-3; D ambiguous. V dropped 0 bases and J dropped 6 bases, with 4 bases sitting between them. Germline V gives CDR1 LGHDT, CDR2 YNNKEL (reference sequence). The CDR3 is 12 amino acids. The CDR3 coding sequence is TGTGCCAGCAGCCAAGAAGATGATACGCAGTATTTT. Residues: CASSQEDDTQYF.

This rearrangement joins TRBV9 to TRBJ2-5; possibly TRBD2 for D (5 bases). Trimming cost V 1 base and J 2 bases, with 9 bases left between them. There are 14 residues in the CDR3. From germline, CDR1 is SGDLS and CDR2 YYNGEE. Written as DNA, the CDR3 is TGTGCCAGCAGCGTACGAGCGGATCAAGAGACCCAGTACTTC. Translating gives CASSVRADQETQYF. Complete variable domain (other parts from reference TRBV9 and TRBJ2-5): DSGVTQTPKHLITATGQRVTLRCSPRSGDLSVYWYQQSLDQGLQFLIQYYNGEERAKGNILERFSAQQFPDLHSELNLSSLELGDSALYFCASSVRADQETQYFGPGTRLLVL.

The rearrangement links TRBV7-2 to TRBJ2-1, with TRBD2 matching over 11 bases. From germline, CDR1 is SGHTA and CDR2 FQGNSA. The CDR3 is 16 amino acids. J was trimmed by 3 bases and V by 2 bases; bases with no gene match: 3. DNA of the CDR3: TGTGCCAGCAGCTTAAGGGGGACTAGCGGCTACAATGAGCAGTTCTTC. Protein: CASSLRGTSGYNEQFF.

The chain uses TRBV30 and TRBJ1-2; unclear D gene. V lost 0 bases and J lost 4, with 12 bases in between. Germline loops: CDR1 GTSNPN, CDR2 SVGIG (reference sequence). The CDR3 has 14 amino acids. CDR3 nucleotides: TGTGCCTGGAGTGTACTCGGAATCACCTATGGCTACACCTTC. It encodes CAWSVLGITYGYTF.

V is TRBV23-1 and J is TRBJ1-5, with a possible D match to TRBD1 (5 bases). TRBV23-1 falls under the ORF class, with uncertain function. The CDR3 is made up of 16 amino acids. The V end lost 8 bases, the J end lost 5 bases, and 22 bases lay between the germline ends. CDR3 region: CASHGPARAHYQPQHF. In DNA, the CDR3 is TGCGCCAGCCACGGGCCAGCCAGGGCCCATTATCAGCCCCAGCATTTT.

The chain combines TRBV4-1 with TRBJ2-7; D uncertain. The CDR3 runs to 13 residues. Deletions cut 4 bases from V and 5 bases from J, with 12 bases between. CDR1 MGHRA and CDR2 YSYEKL come from the germline V gene. In DNA form, the CDR3 reads TGCGCCAGCAGCCTAAAGGGCCGGAACGAGCAGTACTTC. Its translation is CASSLKGRNEQYF.

The chain is built from TRBV10-2 and TRBJ2-3, with a possible D match to TRBD1 (6 bases). Trimming pared 2 bases from V and 6 bases from J, leaving 18 bases between. Looked up from germline, CDR1 is WSHSY and CDR2 is SAAADI. The CDR3 runs to 16 residues. In nucleotides, the CDR3 is TGCGCCAGCAGTGAGCCCACCCAGGGGTTCGGGGATACGCAGTATTTT. Residues: CASSEPTQGFGDTQYF.

The chain uses TRBV19 and TRBJ1-1; no definite D call. V lost 3 bases, J lost 0 bases, and 5 bases lay in between. The germline gives CDR1 LNHDA, CDR2 SQIVND (reference sequence). This CDR3 is 13 amino acids long. CDR3 DNA sequence: TGTGCCAGTAGTATTCAGGTGAACACTGAAGCTTTCTTT. Its protein product is CASSIQVNTEAFF.

The J gene is TRBJ2-3, the V gene TRBV6-2 or TRBV6-3; D may be TRBD2 (5 bases). CDR1 is MNHEY and CDR2 is SVGEGT in the germline V gene. The CDR3 length is 15 residues. V lost 2 bases to trimming and J lost 7 bases, with 16 bases between them. CDR3 coding DNA: TGTGCCAGCAGTTACAGGACTTTTTCAGGAAATACGCAGTATTTT. Protein: CASSYRTFSGNTQYF.

The chain has TRBV15 and TRBJ2-7; 10 bases match TRBD1. V lost 4 bases and J lost 3; bases outside the gene matches: 3. Germline CDR1 LNHNV, CDR2 YYDKDF (reference sequence). CDR3 length: 14 amino acids. The CDR3 protein is CATSIGQGGYEQYF. The CDR3 nucleotides read TGTGCCACCAGCATCGGACAGGGGGGCTACGAGCAGTACTTC.

This chain connects TRBV2 to TRBJ1-5, with a possible D match to TRBD1 (5 bases). In germline, CDR1 is SNHLY, CDR2 FYNNEI. CDR3 length equals 14 residues. Trimming cost V 6 bases and J 4 bases, with 13 bases left between them. CDR3 nucleotide sequence: TGTGCCAGCAGCCTGGACGGGGGAAATCAGCCCCAGCATTTT. Translation gives CASSLDGGNQPQHF.